A selection of T cell receptor beta chains follows, all from one sample in a study of spatial heterogeneity in lung cancer. TCRdb re-called the 5' RACE reads with MiXCR, one entry per CDR3 protein. The sample includes about 5,100 distinct CDR3 sequences, about 8.2% seen only once; the top ten take about 27%. Sequences were derived from lung tumor tissue, sampled at surgery. The receptors come from a female donor with early-stage non-small cell lung cancer. The conserved cysteine and the conserved F or W are not part of the CDR3 here. Fields, in order: clone size, J gene, V gene, CDR3 protein. Where a row states a size, it is once, few, many or the class of an expanded clone; other rows omit it.

medium-sized	TRBJ2-6	TRBV20-1	SASTSGRWANVLT
.	TRBJ2-7	TRBV5-1	ASSLGSRRVHEQY
many	TRBJ1-1	TRBV5-1	ASSQRTGSFTEAF
medium-sized	TRBJ2-7	TRBV27	ASSLGQSPLYEQY
medium-sized	TRBJ2-5	TRBV6-6	ASSYPKQETQY
medium-sized	TRBJ2-1	TRBV9	ASSGASGNEQF
many	TRBJ2-1	TRBV7-9	ASSPGGGIEQF
.	TRBJ1-5	TRBV21-1	ASSKTGGQGEQPQH
few	TRBJ2-1	TRBV12-3/TRBV12-4	ASSFSPNNEQF
medium-sized	TRBJ2-5	TRBV28	ASTRGPRETQY
.	TRBJ2-5	TRBV5-6	ASTLDGGRLVETQY
many	TRBJ2-7	TRBV7-2	ASSTQSGPPNEQY
few	TRBJ1-2	TRBV5-1	ASSLLGQATNYGYT
few	TRBJ2-3	TRBV12-3/TRBV12-4	ASSRLGGPTDTQY
many	TRBJ2-1	TRBV7-7	ASSPGQKDNEQF
large	TRBJ2-7	TRBV7-2	ASSLPPGTGSRREQY
many	TRBJ2-1	TRBV7-6	ASSLGLAGGVNEQF
once	TRBJ2-5	TRBV5-1	ASSFPGRRETQY
.	TRBJ2-2	TRBV10-3	AISDPHRGPRVTTGELF
many	TRBJ1-5	TRBV6-5	ASSYSLYQPQH
.	TRBJ2-7	TRBV20-1	SARVSAGVVYEQY
once	TRBJ2-1	TRBV6-2/TRBV6-3	ASSYVGLSYEQF
.	TRBJ2-5	TRBV7-2	ASSLSPQETQY
medium-sized	TRBJ2-7	TRBV6-1	ASSERDTFYEQY
.	TRBJ2-1	TRBV28	ASSLVPRDRIL